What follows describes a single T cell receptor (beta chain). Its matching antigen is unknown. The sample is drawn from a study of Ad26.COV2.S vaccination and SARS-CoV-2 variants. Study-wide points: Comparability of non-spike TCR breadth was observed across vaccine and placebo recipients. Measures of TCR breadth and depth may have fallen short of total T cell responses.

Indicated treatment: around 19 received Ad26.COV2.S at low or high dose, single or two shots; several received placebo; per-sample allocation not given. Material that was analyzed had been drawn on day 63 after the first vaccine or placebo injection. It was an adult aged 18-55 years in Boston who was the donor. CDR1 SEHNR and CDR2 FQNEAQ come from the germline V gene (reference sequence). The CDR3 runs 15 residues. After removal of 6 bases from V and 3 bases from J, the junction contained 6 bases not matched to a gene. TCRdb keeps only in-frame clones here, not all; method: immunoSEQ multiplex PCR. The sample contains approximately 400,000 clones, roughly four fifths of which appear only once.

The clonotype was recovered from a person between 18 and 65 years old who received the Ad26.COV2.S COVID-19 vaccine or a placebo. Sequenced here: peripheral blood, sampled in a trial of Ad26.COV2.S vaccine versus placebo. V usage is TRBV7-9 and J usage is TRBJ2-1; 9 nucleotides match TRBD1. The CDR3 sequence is CASSPNRGLYNEQFF. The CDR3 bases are TGTGCCAGCAGTCCAAACAGGGGGCTCTACAATGAGCAGTTCTTC. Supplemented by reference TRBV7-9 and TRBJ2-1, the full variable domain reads DTGVSQNPRHKITKRGQNVTFRCDPISEHNRLYWYRQTLGQGPEFLTYFQNEAQLEKSRLLSDRFSAERPKGSFSTLEIQRTEQGDSAMYLCASSPNRGLYNEQFFGPGTRLTVL.